This record looks at one TCR beta chain sequence and its context. Trimming took 5 bases from V and 3 from J; bases not matched to a gene: 10. Germline values: CDR1 LNHDA, CDR2 SQIVND (reference sequence). The CDR3 sequence is 15 residues long. This entry belongs to a study of T cell clonotyping in hematopoietic cell transplantation. Using immunoSEQ multiplex PCR, the repertoire was profiled, and TCRdb retains in-frame clones only, with some absent. In the table there are around 14,000 clones, approximately 95% of which are singletons. The V and J genes are TRBV19 and TRBJ2-7; 7 bases match TRBD1. Sequences were derived from PBMCs, sampled 30 days after allogeneic stem cell transplant. The TCR was taken from a male patient over 55 who had an allogeneic stem cell transplant from an unrelated donor, so the T cells may come from the graft donor. Some clones in this sample may be carry-over from other donors' samples. CDR3 bases: TGTGCCAGTAGTCAACCTGGGACAGTTTACTACGAGCAGTACTTC. This translates into CASSQPGTVYYEQYF.